This TCR beta chain was sequenced during a study of blood T cell repertoires in COVID-19. TCRdb's table, derived via immunoSEQ multiplex PCR, lists solely in-frame clones and lacks some. Here the sample spans about 75,000 clones, 79% being singletons. CDR3 length: 13 amino acids. The germline gives CDR1 SSHAT, CDR2 FNYEAQ (reference sequence). V gave up 5 bases and J gave up 2 bases; unmatched junction bases: 2. This sequence originates from a woman older than 75 with active or convalescent COVID-19. The chain has TRBV7-7 and TRBJ2-5; 7 bases fit TRBD1. The specimen sequenced was peripheral blood. CDR3 coding DNA: TGTGCCAGCAGCACGGGACAGCAAGAGACCCAGTACTTC. It is translated as CASSTGQQETQYF.